This TCR beta chain was observed in a study of T cells in localized non-small cell lung cancer. Notes on the study in general: Appearances in adjacent lung were noted for a median 57 of the top 100 tumor clones. A single tumor region was sequenced, leaving heterogeneity possible. The greatest T cell clonality was found in uninvolved adjacent lung (higher than in tumor).

Germline-derived CDR1 and CDR2 are MNHEY and SVGAGI. J lost 4 bases, V lost 2 bases, and 9 bases had no gene match. This CDR3 comprises 16 residues. A note on this clone: The antigen is unknown.

TCRdb's copy holds only in-frame clones and misses some; the assay was immunoSEQ multiplex PCR. The sample contains tens of thousands of clones, 70% to 90% of which appear only once. This sequence originates from a male donor older than 55 with stage III lung adenocarcinoma. The chain combines TRBV6-5 with TRBJ2-7, with 9 positions matching TRBD1. The sequencing used peripheral blood, collected before any cancer treatment. The CDR3 nucleotides read TGTGCCAGCAGTTACCGACAGGGGGTTAACCATTACGAGCAGTACTTC. It yields the protein CASSYRQGVNHYEQYF.